This TCR beta chain stems from a study of blood T cells in healthy people across ages. A sample-barcoded 5' primer and a J-beta primer mix were used in a second PCR of roughly 7 to 12 cycles. TCRdb re-derived calls from the 5' RACE reads in MiXCR, one entry per CDR3 protein. Of around 1,500,000 distinct CDR3 sequences in the sample, 28% were seen once. Isolation yielded PBMCs, at least 6 million per sample, in every case. With 0 bases removed from V and 2 bases from J, the gap between germline ends came to 11 bases. This CDR3 contains 15 residues. CDR1 and CDR2 (germline): MNHNS, SASEGT. This chain connects TRBV6-1 to TRBJ2-7; a weak D match, TRBD1 (5 bases). Sequenced: blood. This TCR derives from a young woman in good health. The CDR3 region is CASSEAPRAAYEQYF. The CDR3 coding sequence is TGTGCCAGCAGTGAAGCTCCCAGGGCAGCCTACGAGCAGTACTTC.